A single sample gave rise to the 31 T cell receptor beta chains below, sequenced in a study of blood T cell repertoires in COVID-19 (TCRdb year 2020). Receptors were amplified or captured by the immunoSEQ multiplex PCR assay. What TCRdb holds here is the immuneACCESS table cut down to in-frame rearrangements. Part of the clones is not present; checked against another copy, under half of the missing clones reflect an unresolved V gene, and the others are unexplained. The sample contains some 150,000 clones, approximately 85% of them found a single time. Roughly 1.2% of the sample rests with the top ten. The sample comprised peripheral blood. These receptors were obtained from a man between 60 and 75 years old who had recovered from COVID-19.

The CDR3 loop reads CASSFGQGLWETQYF. The CDR3 DNA reads TGTGCCAGCAGTTTTGGACAGGGACTCTGGGAGACCCAGTACTTC. This sequence joins TRBV27 and TRBJ2-5; 8 bases are a match to TRBD1. The CDR3 length is 15 residues. Germline CDR1 reads MNHEY; CDR2 reads SMNVEV (reference sequence). J gave up 5 bases and V 3 bases, and 8 bases lay outside the gene matches.

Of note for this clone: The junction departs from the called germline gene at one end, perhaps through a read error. As DNA, the CDR3 is TGTACCAGCAGTCCGACAGGGGCTGGGGCCAACGTCCTGACTTTC. Translating gives CTSSPTGAGANVLTF. The genes are TRBV3-1 (or the pseudogene TRBV3-2) and TRBJ2-6; TRBD1 agrees at 8 bases. CDR1 is LGHDT, CDR2 YNNKEL, per germline (reference sequence). The CDR3 runs to 15 residues.

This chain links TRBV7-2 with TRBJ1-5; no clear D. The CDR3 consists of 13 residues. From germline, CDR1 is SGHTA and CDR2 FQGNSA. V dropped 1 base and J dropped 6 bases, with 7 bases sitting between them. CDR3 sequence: CASSLVPGQPQHF. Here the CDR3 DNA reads TGTGCCAGCAGCTTAGTGCCGGGTCAGCCCCAGCATTTT.

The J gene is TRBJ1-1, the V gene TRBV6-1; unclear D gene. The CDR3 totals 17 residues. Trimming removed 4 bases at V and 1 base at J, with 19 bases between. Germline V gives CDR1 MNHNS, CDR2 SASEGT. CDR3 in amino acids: CASSVSSRRQTNTEAFF. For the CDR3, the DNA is TGTGCCAGCAGTGTCTCATCAAGGCGGCAGACGAACACTGAAGCTTTCTTT.

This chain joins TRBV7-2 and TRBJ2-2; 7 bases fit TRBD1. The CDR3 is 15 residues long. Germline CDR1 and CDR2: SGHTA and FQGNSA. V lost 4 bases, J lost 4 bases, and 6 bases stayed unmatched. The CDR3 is CASSSGQLSTGELFF. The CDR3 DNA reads TGTGCCAGCAGCTCGGGACAGTTATCCACCGGGGAGCTGTTTTTT.

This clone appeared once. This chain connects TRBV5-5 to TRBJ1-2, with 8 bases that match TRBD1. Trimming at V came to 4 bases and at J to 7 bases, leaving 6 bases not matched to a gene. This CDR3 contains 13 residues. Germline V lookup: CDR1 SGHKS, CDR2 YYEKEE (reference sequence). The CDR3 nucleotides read TGTGCCAGCAGCCTGACAGGGGAGGGTGGCTACACCTTC. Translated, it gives CASSLTGEGGYTF.

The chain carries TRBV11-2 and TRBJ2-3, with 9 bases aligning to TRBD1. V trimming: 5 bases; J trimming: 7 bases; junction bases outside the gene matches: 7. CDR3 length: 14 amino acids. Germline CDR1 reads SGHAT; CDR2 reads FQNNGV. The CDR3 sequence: CASSEGTGIHTQYF. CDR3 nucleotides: TGTGCCAGCAGCGAAGGGACAGGGATCCATACGCAGTATTTT.

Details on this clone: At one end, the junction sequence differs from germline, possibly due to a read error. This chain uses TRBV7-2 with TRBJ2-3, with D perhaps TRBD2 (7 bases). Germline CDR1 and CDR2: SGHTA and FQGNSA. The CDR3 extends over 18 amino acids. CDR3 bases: TGTGCCAGCAGCCTAGCCGCCCGCGGGGGCCAGTTCACAGATACGCAGTATTTT. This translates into CASSLAARGGQFTDTQYF.

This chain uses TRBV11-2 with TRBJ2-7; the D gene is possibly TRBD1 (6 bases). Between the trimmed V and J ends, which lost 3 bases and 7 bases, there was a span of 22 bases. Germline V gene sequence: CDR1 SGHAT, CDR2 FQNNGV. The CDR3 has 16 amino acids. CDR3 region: CASSFGSMTGTREQYF. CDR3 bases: TGTGCCAGCAGCTTCGGGTCGATGACAGGAACTAGGGAGCAGTACTTC.

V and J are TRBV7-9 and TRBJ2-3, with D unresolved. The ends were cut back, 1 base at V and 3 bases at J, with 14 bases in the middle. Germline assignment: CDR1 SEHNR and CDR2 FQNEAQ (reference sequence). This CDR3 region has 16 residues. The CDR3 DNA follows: TGTGCCAGCAGCTTAGGAGAGGTGAGCGAGACAGATACGCAGTATTTT. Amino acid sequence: CASSLGEVSETDTQYF. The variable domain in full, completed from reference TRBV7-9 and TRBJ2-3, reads DTGVSQNPRHKITKRGQNVTFRCDPISEHNRLYWYRQTLGQGPEFLTYFQNEAQLEKSRLLSDRFSAERPKGSFSTLEIQRTEQGDSAMYLCASSLGEVSETDTQYFGPGTRLTVL.

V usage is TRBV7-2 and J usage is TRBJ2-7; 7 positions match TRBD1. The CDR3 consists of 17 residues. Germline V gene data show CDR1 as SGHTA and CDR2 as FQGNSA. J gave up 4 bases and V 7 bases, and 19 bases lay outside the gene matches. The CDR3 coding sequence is TGTGCCAGCACCACAACTAAATCCGGGACAGAGGCTTACGAGCAGTACTTC. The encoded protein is CASTTTKSGTEAYEQYF.

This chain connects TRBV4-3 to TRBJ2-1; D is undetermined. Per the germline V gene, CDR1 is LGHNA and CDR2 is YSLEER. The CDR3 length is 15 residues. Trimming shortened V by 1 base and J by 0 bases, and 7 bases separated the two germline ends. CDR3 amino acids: CASSQGASSYNEQFF. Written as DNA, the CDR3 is TGCGCCAGCAGCCAAGGAGCGAGCTCCTACAATGAGCAGTTCTTC.

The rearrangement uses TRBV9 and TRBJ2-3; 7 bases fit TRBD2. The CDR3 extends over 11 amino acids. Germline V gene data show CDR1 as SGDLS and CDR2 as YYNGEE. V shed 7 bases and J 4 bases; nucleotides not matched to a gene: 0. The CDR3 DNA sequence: TGTGCCAGCGCGGGGGCAGATACGCAGTATTTT. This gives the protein CASAGADTQYF.

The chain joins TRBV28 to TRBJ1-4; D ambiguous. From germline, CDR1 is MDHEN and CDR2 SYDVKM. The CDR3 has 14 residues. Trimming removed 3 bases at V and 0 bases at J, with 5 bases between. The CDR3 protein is CASSFGSTNEKLFF. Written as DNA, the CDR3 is TGTGCCAGCAGTTTCGGTTCAACTAATGAAAAACTGTTTTTT.

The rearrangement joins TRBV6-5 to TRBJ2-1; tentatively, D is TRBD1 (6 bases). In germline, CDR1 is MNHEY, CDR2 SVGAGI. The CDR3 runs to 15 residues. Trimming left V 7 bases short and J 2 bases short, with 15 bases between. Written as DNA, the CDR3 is TGTGCCAGCACCGTGAGACAGGCACCCTACAATGAGCAGTTCTTC. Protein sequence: CASTVRQAPYNEQFF.

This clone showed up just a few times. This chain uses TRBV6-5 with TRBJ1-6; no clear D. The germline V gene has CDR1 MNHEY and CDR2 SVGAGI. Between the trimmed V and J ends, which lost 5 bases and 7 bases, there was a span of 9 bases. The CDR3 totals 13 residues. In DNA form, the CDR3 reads TGTGCCAGCAGTCCTCCCGGGAATTCACCCCTCCACTTT. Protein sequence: CASSPPGNSPLHF.

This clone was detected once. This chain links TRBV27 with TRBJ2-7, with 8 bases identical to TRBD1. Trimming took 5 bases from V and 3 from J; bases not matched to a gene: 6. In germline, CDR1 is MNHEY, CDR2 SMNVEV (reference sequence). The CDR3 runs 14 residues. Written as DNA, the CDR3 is TGTGCCAGCAGTGTGGACAGGGTGCTCTACGAGCAGTACTTC. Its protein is CASSVDRVLYEQYF.

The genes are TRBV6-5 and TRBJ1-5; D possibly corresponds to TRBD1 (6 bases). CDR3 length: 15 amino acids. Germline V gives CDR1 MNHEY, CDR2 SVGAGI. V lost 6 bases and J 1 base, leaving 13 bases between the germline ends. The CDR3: CASSQQGLSNQPQHF. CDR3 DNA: TGTGCCAGCAGCCAACAGGGTTTAAGCAATCAGCCCCAGCATTTT.

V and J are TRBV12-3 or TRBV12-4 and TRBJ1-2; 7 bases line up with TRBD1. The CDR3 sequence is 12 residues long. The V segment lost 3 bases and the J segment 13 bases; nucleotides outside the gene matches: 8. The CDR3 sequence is CASSLTGKPPTF. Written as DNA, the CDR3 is TGTGCCAGCAGTTTGACAGGGAAGCCCCCCACCTTC.

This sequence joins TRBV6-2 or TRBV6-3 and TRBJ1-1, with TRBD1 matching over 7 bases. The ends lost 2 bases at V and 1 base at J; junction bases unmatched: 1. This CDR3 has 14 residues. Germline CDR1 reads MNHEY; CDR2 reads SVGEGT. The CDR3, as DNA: TGTGCCAGCAGTTACCCAGGGGGGAACACTGAAGCTTTCTTT. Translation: CASSYPGGNTEAFF.

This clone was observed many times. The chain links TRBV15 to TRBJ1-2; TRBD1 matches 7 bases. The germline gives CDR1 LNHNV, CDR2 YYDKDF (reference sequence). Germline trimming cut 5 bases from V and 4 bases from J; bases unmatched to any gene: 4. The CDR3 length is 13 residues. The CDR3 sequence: CATSGGTAYGYTF. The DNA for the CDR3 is TGTGCCACCAGCGGGGGGACAGCCTATGGCTACACCTTC.

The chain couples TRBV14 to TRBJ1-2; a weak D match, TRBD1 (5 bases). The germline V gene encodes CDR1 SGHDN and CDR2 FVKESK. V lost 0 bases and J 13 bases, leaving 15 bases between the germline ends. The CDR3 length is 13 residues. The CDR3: CASSQDRGTSSTF. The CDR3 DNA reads TGTGCCAGCAGCCAAGATCGGGGGACGTCTAGCACCTTC.

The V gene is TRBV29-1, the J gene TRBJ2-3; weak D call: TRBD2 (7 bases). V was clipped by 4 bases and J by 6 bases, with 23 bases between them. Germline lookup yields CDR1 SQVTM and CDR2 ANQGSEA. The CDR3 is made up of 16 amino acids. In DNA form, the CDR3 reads TGCAGCGTTGTACCCCTCTTACGGGGGGCCATGGATACGCAGTATTTT. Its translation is CSVVPLLRGAMDTQYF.

CDR3 amino acids: CASSLGAGGYNEQFF. The CDR3, as DNA: TGTGCCAGCAGCTTAGGAGCGGGGGGCTACAATGAGCAGTTCTTC. The chain has TRBV11-2 and TRBJ2-1; TRBD2 matches 9 bases. From germline, CDR1 is SGHAT and CDR2 FQNNGV. CDR3 size: 15 residues. Trimming cost V 1 base and J 3 bases; bases outside gene matches: 1.

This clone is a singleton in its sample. DNA for the CDR3: TGTGCCAGCAGCCAAGGACTAGCGGGGGGGCAGCAGTTCTTC. It translates to CASSQGLAGGQQFF. The gene calls are TRBV3-1 (or the pseudogene TRBV3-2) and TRBJ2-1, with 14 bases identical to TRBD2. The CDR3 loop spans 14 amino acids. CDR1 and CDR2 (germline): LGHDT, YNNKEL (reference sequence). The J segment lost 11 bases and the V segment lost 1 base, leaving 1 base of the junction unmatched.

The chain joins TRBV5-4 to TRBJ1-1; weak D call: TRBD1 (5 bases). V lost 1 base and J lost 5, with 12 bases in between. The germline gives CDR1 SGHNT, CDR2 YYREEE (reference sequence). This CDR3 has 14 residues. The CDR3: CASSLTVGGTEAFF. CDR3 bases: TGTGCCAGCAGCTTGACCGTCGGGGGGACTGAAGCTTTCTTT.

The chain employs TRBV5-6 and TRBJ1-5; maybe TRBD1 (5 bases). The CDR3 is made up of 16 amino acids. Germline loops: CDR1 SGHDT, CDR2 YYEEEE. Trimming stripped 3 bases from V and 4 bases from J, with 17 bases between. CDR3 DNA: TGTGCCAGCAGCTCGTGGGGCGCGGGACCGAATCAGCCCCAGCATTTT. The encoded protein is CASSSWGAGPNQPQHF.

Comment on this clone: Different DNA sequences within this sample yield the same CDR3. In DNA form, the CDR3 reads TGTGCCAGCAGCGCCGGGACAGGGAGAGGCTACACCTTC. Translated: CASSAGTGRGYTF. The rearrangement links TRBV9 to TRBJ1-2; TRBD1 matches at 9 bases. The germline V gene has CDR1 SGDLS and CDR2 YYNGEE. The CDR3 length is 13 residues. V shed 3 bases, J shed 8 bases, and the junction held 5 bases outside the gene matches. Full variable domain (missing parts from reference TRBV9 and TRBJ1-2): DSGVTQTPKHLITATGQRVTLRCSPRSGDLSVYWYQQSLDQGLQFLIQYYNGEERAKGNILERFSAQQFPDLHSELNLSSLELGDSALYFCASSAGTGRGYTFGSGTRLTVV.

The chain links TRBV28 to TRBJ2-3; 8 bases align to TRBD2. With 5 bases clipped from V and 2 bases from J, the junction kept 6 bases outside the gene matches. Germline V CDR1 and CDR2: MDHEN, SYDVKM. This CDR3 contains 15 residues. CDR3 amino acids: CASSTSGGVTDTQYF. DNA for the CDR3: TGTGCCAGCAGTACAAGCGGGGGCGTCACAGATACGCAGTATTTT.

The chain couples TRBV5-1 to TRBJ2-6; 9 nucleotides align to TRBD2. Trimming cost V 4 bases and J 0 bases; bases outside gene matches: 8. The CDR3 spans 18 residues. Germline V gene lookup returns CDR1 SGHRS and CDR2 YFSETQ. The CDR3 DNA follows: TGCGCCAGCAGCCCCCCCGGCGGGGGGGCCTCTGGGGCCAACGTCCTGACTTTC. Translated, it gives CASSPPGGGASGANVLTF.

The CDR3 DNA reads TGCAGTGCTAGTTTGGCAGGGGGCACTGATTATGGCTACACCTTC. Amino acid sequence: CSASLAGGTDYGYTF. The genes are TRBV20-1 and TRBJ1-2; 8 bases fit TRBD1. Germline CDR1 DFQATT, CDR2 SNEGSKA (reference sequence). Trimming at V came to 3 bases and at J to 5 bases, leaving 11 bases not matched to a gene. The CDR3 consists of 15 residues.